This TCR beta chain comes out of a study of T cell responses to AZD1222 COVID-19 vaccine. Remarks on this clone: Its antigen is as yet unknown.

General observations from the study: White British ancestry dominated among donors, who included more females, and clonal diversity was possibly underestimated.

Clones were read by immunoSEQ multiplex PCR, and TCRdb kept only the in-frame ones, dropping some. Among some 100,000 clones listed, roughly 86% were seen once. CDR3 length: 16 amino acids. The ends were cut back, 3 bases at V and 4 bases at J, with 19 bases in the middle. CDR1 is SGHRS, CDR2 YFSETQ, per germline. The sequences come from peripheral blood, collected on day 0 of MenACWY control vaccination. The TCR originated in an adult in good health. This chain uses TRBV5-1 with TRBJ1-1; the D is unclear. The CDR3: CASSSVRTGWGTEAFF. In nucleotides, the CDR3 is TGCGCCAGCAGCTCCGTTCGTACGGGCTGGGGCACTGAAGCTTTCTTT.